The entry below describes one T cell receptor beta chain. The antigen is not known. TCRdb's copy holds only in-frame clones and misses some; the assay was immunoSEQ multiplex PCR. The sample lists 110,000 or so clones, 85% to 95% occurring once. These data originate in a study of OX40 agonist ivuxolimab in advanced cancers. Whole-study context: Intravenous ivuxolimab at 0.01 to 10 mg/kg was given to patients every 2 weeks. Study-wide results and caveats: CD4+ and CD8+ T cells in blood underwent clonal expansion by week 6 at 0.1 to 3.0 mg/kg.

Germline assignment: CDR1 SGHNT and CDR2 YYREEE (reference sequence). The CDR3 loop spans 13 amino acids. The V gene lost 1 base and the J gene lost 4 bases, with 6 bases spanning the gap. V usage is TRBV5-4 and J usage is TRBJ2-1; D gene ambiguous. Source: CD4+ or CD8+ T cells sorted from blood, taken in a trial of the OX40 agonist ivuxolimab. This receptor was taken from an adult with an advanced solid tumor such as melanoma, head and neck, liver or kidney cancer. DNA for the CDR3: TGTGCCAGCAGCTTGCCAGGATACAATGAGCAGTTCTTC. It specifies CASSLPGYNEQFF.